The 25 T cell receptor beta chains presented below share a single source sample, sequenced in a study of blood T cell repertoires in COVID-19. Profiling relied on immunoSEQ multiplex PCR, and the TCRdb table lists in-frame clones only, not all of them. The sample consists of approximately 280,000 clones, about 85% of them appearing once. Specimen: PBMCs or T cells enriched from blood (not recorded which). These receptors originate from a woman in her forties or fifties who had recovered from COVID-19.

The J gene is TRBJ1-2, the V gene TRBV12-3 or TRBV12-4; 7 nucleotides match TRBD1. J was trimmed by 7 bases and V by 6 bases; bases with no gene match: 5. The CDR3 length is 12 residues. DNA for the CDR3: TGTGCCAGCAGCCCGACAGGGTCTGGCTACACCTTC. Translation gives CASSPTGSGYTF.

The genes are TRBV6-5 and TRBJ2-1, with 8 nucleotides matching TRBD1. Losses at the gene ends were 8 bases for V and 6 bases for J; bases not matched to a gene: 12. This CDR3 spans 15 amino acids. CDR1 MNHEY and CDR2 SVGAGI come from the germline V gene. CDR3 DNA: TGTGCCAGCTCACAGGCCGGCGGACAGGGCAATGAGCAGTTCTTC. It yields the protein CASSQAGGQGNEQFF.

The chain couples TRBV28 to TRBJ1-5; the D gene is possibly TRBD1 (5 bases). With 4 bases removed from V and 6 bases from J, the gap between germline ends came to 13 bases. This CDR3 is built from 14 residues. Germline-derived CDR1 and CDR2 are MDHEN and SYDVKM. CDR3: CASSSSAGFQPQHF. In DNA form, the CDR3 reads TGTGCCAGCAGTTCATCGGCAGGGTTTCAGCCCCAGCATTTT.

This chain joins TRBV12-3 or TRBV12-4 and TRBJ2-1, with a weak D call TRBD2 (5 bases). The CDR3 has 13 amino acids. V was cut by 3 bases and J by 9 bases, with 12 bases left in between. The CDR3, as DNA: TGTGCCAGCAGTTTCGGGAATTTCGGTGAGCAGTTCTTC. Translated, it gives CASSFGNFGEQFF.

The chain employs TRBV6-5 and TRBJ1-4, with TRBD1 identical over 10 bases. The CDR3 has 13 residues. The junction had 2 bases not matched to a gene; V was cut back by 7 bases and J by 6 bases. Germline V gene data show CDR1 as MNHEY and CDR2 as SVGAGI. In DNA form, the CDR3 reads TGTGCCAGCATGACAGGGGGCCATGAAAAACTGTTTTTT. Protein product: CASMTGGHEKLFF.

The CDR3 nucleotides are TGCGCCAGCAGCTTGGCTAGCAGGGGCGGTAATGAAAAACTGTTTTTT. Amino acids: CASSLASRGGNEKLFF. The chain employs TRBV5-1 and TRBJ1-4, with D maybe TRBD1 (6 bases). Trimming took off 0 bases at V and 4 bases at J, with 13 bases between the two ends. From germline, CDR1 is SGHRS and CDR2 YFSETQ. The CDR3 runs 16 residues.

This clone appeared once. The genes are TRBV28 and TRBJ2-7; D gene uncertain. CDR1 and CDR2 (germline): MDHEN, SYDVKM. The CDR3 is made up of 13 amino acids. Trimming pared 4 bases from V and 1 base from J, leaving 8 bases between. The DNA for the CDR3 is TGTGCCAGCAGTTCGAGCAGGTCCTACGAGCAGTACTTC. Protein sequence: CASSSSRSYEQYF.

This clone was counted only a few times. The chain carries TRBV30 and TRBJ1-6; possibly TRBD1 for D (6 bases). Germline V lookup: CDR1 GTSNPN, CDR2 SVGIG (reference sequence). Trimming shortened V by 2 bases and J by 8 bases, and 13 bases separated the two germline ends. The CDR3 totals 14 residues. CDR3 residues: CAWSPRGSDSPLHF. CDR3 nucleotide sequence: TGTGCCTGGAGTCCCAGGGGTAGCGATTCACCCCTCCACTTT.

This clone was detected a few times. This chain connects TRBV5-1 to TRBJ1-6; D possibly corresponds to TRBD1 (6 bases). The CDR3 has 14 residues. Deletions cut 0 bases from V and 8 bases from J, with 9 bases between. Germline CDR1 SGHRS, CDR2 YFSETQ. CDR3 loop: CASSLDRVDSPLHF. CDR3 coding DNA: TGCGCCAGCAGCTTGGACAGGGTGGATTCACCCCTCCACTTT. The variable domain in full, completed from reference TRBV5-1 and TRBJ1-6, reads KAGVTQTPRYLIKTRGQQVTLSCSPISGHRSVSWYQQTPGQGLQFLFEYFSETQRNKGNFPGRFSGRQFSNSRSEMNVSTLELGDSALYLCASSLDRVDSPLHFGNGTRLTVT.

The sample holds one count of this clone. The CDR3 bases are TGTGCCAGCTCACCAAGACAGGGCTCGGTCGTTGAGACCCAGTACTTC. This translates into CASSPRQGSVVETQYF. V is TRBV18 and J is TRBJ2-5; 7 nucleotides line up with TRBD1. CDR1 is KGHSH, CDR2 LQKENI, per germline. V trimming: 2 bases; J trimming: 5 bases; junction bases outside the gene matches: 11. This CDR3 spans 16 amino acids.

The chain joins TRBV11-2 to TRBJ1-2; possible D gene TRBD1, 5 bases. This CDR3 spans 13 amino acids. Trimming stripped 4 bases from V and 6 bases from J, with 12 bases between. Germline V gives CDR1 SGHAT, CDR2 FQNNGV. The CDR3: CASSSRPTDGYTF. The CDR3 DNA reads as TGTGCCAGCAGCTCGAGACCGACAGATGGCTACACCTTC.

V and J are TRBV7-9 and TRBJ2-7, with 7 positions matching TRBD2. The V gene's germline CDR1 is SEHNR and CDR2 FQNEAQ (reference sequence). The CDR3 covers 15 residues. J gave up 5 bases and V 2 bases, and 9 bases lay outside the gene matches. CDR3: CASSLTGGSVDEQYF. The DNA of the CDR3 is TGTGCCAGCAGCTTAACGGGCGGGAGCGTGGACGAGCAGTACTTC.

The V and J genes are TRBV28 and TRBJ1-2, with D perhaps matching TRBD1 (5 bases). CDR3 length: 14 amino acids. The V end lost 6 bases, the J end lost 2 bases, and 13 bases lay between the germline ends. Germline V gives CDR1 MDHEN, CDR2 SYDVKM. The CDR3 loop reads CASRSLTANYGYTF. The CDR3 bases are TGTGCCAGCAGATCCCTGACAGCCAACTATGGCTACACCTTC.

The chain has TRBV4-1 and TRBJ1-2, with 7 bases lining up with TRBD1. This CDR3 region has 15 residues. Losses at the gene ends were 1 base for V and 4 bases for J; bases not matched to a gene: 6. The germline CDR1 and CDR2 sequences are MGHRA and YSYEKL. The CDR3 protein is CASSQGWQGGYGYTF. CDR3 DNA sequence: TGCGCCAGCAGCCAAGGCTGGCAGGGGGGCTATGGCTACACCTTC.

The rearrangement joins TRBV7-3 to TRBJ1-1; TRBD1 might be the D (6 bases). CDR3 length: 13 amino acids. Trimming removed 4 bases from V and 10 bases from J, with 16 bases in between. Germline CDR1 and CDR2: SGHTA and FQGTGA. The CDR3 region is CASSSQQGLGAFF. In nucleotides, the CDR3 is TGTGCCAGCAGCTCGCAACAGGGTTTGGGAGCTTTCTTT.

The rearrangement joins TRBV5-1 to TRBJ2-1, with TRBD1 matching over 9 bases. Per the germline V gene, CDR1 is SGHRS and CDR2 is YFSETQ. J gave up 1 base and V 0 bases, and 2 bases lay outside the gene matches. There are 16 residues in the CDR3. The CDR3 DNA follows: TGCGCCAGCAGCTTGGAGACAGGGGGTTCCTACAATGAGCAGTTCTTC. It encodes CASSLETGGSYNEQFF.

This rearrangement joins TRBV30 to TRBJ1-5; TRBD1 agrees at 11 bases. The length of the CDR3 is 16 residues. Trimming removed 3 bases from V and 6 bases from J; junction bases left unmatched: 10. CDR1 and CDR2 from the germline V gene are GTSNPN and SVGIG (reference sequence). This CDR3 reads CAWRPPPDRGLQPQHF. CDR3 bases: TGTGCCTGGAGACCGCCCCCGGACAGGGGGCTTCAGCCCCAGCATTTT. Complete variable domain (other parts from reference TRBV30 and TRBJ1-5): SQTIHQWPATLVQPVGSPLSLECTVEGTSNPNLYWYRQAAGRGLQLLFYSVGIGQISSEVPQNLSASRPQDRQFILSSKKLLLSDSGFYLCAWRPPPDRGLQPQHFGDGTRLSIL.

CDR3 region: CSVVFQGYEQYF. CDR3 nucleotides: TGCAGCGTTGTATTCCAGGGGTACGAGCAGTACTTC. This chain links TRBV29-1 with TRBJ2-7; D possibly corresponds to TRBD1 (6 bases). The germline gives CDR1 SQVTM, CDR2 ANQGSEA. The CDR3 consists of 12 residues. Trimming stripped 4 bases from V and 4 bases from J, with 11 bases between.

This clone appeared once. The chain employs TRBV5-8 and TRBJ1-5; a weak D match, TRBD1 (6 bases). The CDR3 extends over 14 amino acids. Trimming pared 0 bases from V and 9 bases from J, leaving 13 bases between. Germline V CDR1 and CDR2: SGHTS, YDEGEE. CDR3 in amino acids: CASSLEGGITPQHF. The CDR3 nucleotides read TGTGCCAGCAGCTTGGAAGGGGGAATTACGCCCCAGCATTTT.

J is TRBJ2-7 and V is TRBV4-1; 12 positions agree with TRBD2. J gave up 2 bases and V 1 base, and 0 bases lay outside the gene matches. This CDR3 comprises 15 residues. The germline V gene has CDR1 MGHRA and CDR2 YSYEKL. CDR3 amino acids: CASSQGLAGAYEQYF. CDR3 DNA sequence: TGCGCCAGCAGCCAAGGACTAGCGGGAGCCTACGAGCAGTACTTC.

V and J are TRBV9 and TRBJ2-1, with 10 positions matching TRBD1. With 2 bases clipped from V and 9 bases from J, the junction kept 11 bases outside the gene matches. Germline V CDR1 and CDR2: SGDLS, YYNGEE. This CDR3 comprises 16 residues. In DNA, the CDR3 is TGTGCCAGCAGCGTCTTACCGGGACAGGGGATAAGTGAGCAGTTCTTC. Amino acid sequence: CASSVLPGQGISEQFF.

The V gene is TRBV2, the J gene TRBJ2-7; TRBD2 aligns across 8 bases. This CDR3 is 14 amino acids long. Germline V gene data show CDR1 as SNHLY and CDR2 as FYNNEI. The CDR3 protein is CGTPGSGSFYEQYF. The DNA of the CDR3 is TGTGGAACCCCGGGAAGCGGGAGTTTCTACGAGCAGTACTTC.

The J gene is TRBJ1-1, the V gene TRBV7-8; TRBD1 is a possible D gene (6 bases). Per germline, CDR1 SGHVS and CDR2 FQNEAQ. The V end was cut by 5 bases, the J end by 2 bases, with 18 bases between. This CDR3 has 16 amino acids. In DNA form, the CDR3 reads TGTGCCAGCAGCCCAGGGGACAACCGGAGAAACACTGAAGCTTTCTTT. This codes for CASSPGDNRRNTEAFF.

The gene calls are TRBV10-3 and TRBJ1-1; 8 positions agree with TRBD1. Germline V gene lookup returns CDR1 ENHRY and CDR2 SYGVKD. V lost 0 bases to trimming and J lost 0 bases; unmatched junction nucleotides: 6. The length of the CDR3 is 17 residues. The CDR3 loop reads CAISESMGTGVNTEAFF. The DNA for the CDR3 is TGTGCCATCAGTGAGTCGATGGGGACAGGAGTGAACACTGAAGCTTTCTTT.

The V call is TRBV7-9, the J call TRBJ2-7; perhaps TRBD1 as D (5 bases). CDR1 is SEHNR, CDR2 FQNEAQ, per germline (reference sequence). This CDR3 spans 15 amino acids. Trimming left V 2 bases short and J 5 bases short, with 16 bases between. The CDR3 DNA reads TGTGCCAGCAGCTTATTTGGCGGTCAGGGCCACGAGCAGTACTTC. Residues: CASSLFGGQGHEQYF.